These T cell receptor beta chains were read from a single sample in a study of T cell responses to AZD1222 COVID-19 vaccine. Profiled with immunoSEQ multiplex PCR; TCRdb holds only in-frame clones, not every one. The data hold about 35,000 clones, with about nine tenths observed a single time. Sequenced material: peripheral blood, taken 28 days after the second AZD1222 dose. The source is an adult who received the AZD1222 COVID-19 vaccine. Each CDR3 is given with its conserved first and last residue. The order of the fields is V gene, clone size, D gene, J gene, CDR3 protein, CDR3 DNA. The D gene is left open where the match is weak. Clone size is stated in some rows and not others, as once, few, many or a class when expanded.

v_gene: TRBV19
abundance: .
d_gene: TRBD2
j_gene: TRBJ2-2
CDR3aa: CASSIVGLAENTGELFF
CDR3nt: TGTGCCAGTAGTATAGTAGGGCTAGCGGAGAACACCGGGGAGCTGTTTTTT

v_gene: TRBV7-2
abundance: .
d_gene: .
j_gene: TRBJ2-1
CDR3aa: CASSPAHGSYNEQFF
CDR3nt: TGTGCCAGCAGCCCCGCCCACGGGTCCTACAATGAGCAGTTCTTC

v_gene: TRBV7-6
abundance: once
d_gene: .
j_gene: TRBJ2-4
CDR3aa: CASSLGAGGDRKNIQYF
CDR3nt: TGTGCCAGCAGCTTAGGTGCCGGGGGCGATAGGAAAAACATTCAGTACTTC

v_gene: TRBV5-6
abundance: .
d_gene: TRBD2
j_gene: TRBJ2-7
CDR3aa: CASTFRGLGTGEQYF
CDR3nt: TGTGCCAGCACCTTCAGGGGACTAGGCACAGGCGAGCAGTACTTC

v_gene: TRBV28
abundance: few
d_gene: TRBD2
j_gene: TRBJ2-2
CDR3aa: CASTPSGRASNTGELFF
CDR3nt: TGTGCCAGCACCCCTAGCGGGAGGGCCTCGAACACCGGGGAGCTGTTTTTT

v_gene: TRBV3-1/TRBV3-2
abundance: .
d_gene: .
j_gene: TRBJ2-2
CDR3aa: CASSQGQGVNTGELFF
CDR3nt: TGTGCCAGCAGCCAAGGGCAGGGTGTAAACACCGGGGAGCTGTTTTTT

v_gene: TRBV30
abundance: .
d_gene: .
j_gene: TRBJ1-1
CDR3aa: CAWNLGVQDTEAFF
CDR3nt: TGTGCCTGGAATTTAGGGGTTCAAGACACTGAAGCTTTCTTT

v_gene: TRBV5-4
abundance: .
d_gene: TRBD2
j_gene: TRBJ2-2
CDR3aa: CASSLLAVNTGELFF
CDR3nt: TGTGCCAGCAGCTTGCTAGCGGTGAACACCGGGGAGCTGTTTTTT

v_gene: TRBV12-3/TRBV12-4
abundance: .
d_gene: .
j_gene: TRBJ2-5
CDR3aa: CASSTSGPETQYF
CDR3nt: TGTGCCAGCAGCACCTCCGGTCCCGAGACCCAGTACTTC

v_gene: TRBV10-3
abundance: .
d_gene: TRBD2
j_gene: TRBJ2-3
CDR3aa: CAISESLAGGVDTQYF
CDR3nt: TGTGCCATCAGTGAGTCCCTAGCGGGAGGGGTAGATACGCAGTATTTT

v_gene: TRBV7-2
abundance: .
d_gene: .
j_gene: TRBJ2-2
CDR3aa: CASSFRYTGELFF
CDR3nt: TGTGCCAGCAGCTTTAGGTATACCGGGGAGCTGTTTTTT

v_gene: TRBV27
abundance: .
d_gene: TRBD1
j_gene: TRBJ1-2
CDR3aa: CASSLAGTGGIGYTF
CDR3nt: TGTGCCAGCAGTTTGGCAGGGACAGGGGGAATAGGCTACACCTTC

v_gene: TRBV20-1
abundance: once
d_gene: .
j_gene: TRBJ2-7
CDR3aa: CSASATGANEQYF
CDR3nt: TGCAGTGCTAGTGCGACGGGGGCCAACGAGCAGTACTTC

v_gene: TRBV7-9
abundance: .
d_gene: .
j_gene: TRBJ1-1
CDR3aa: CASSLQGSVTEAFF
CDR3nt: TGTGCCAGCAGCTTACAGGGTTCGGTCACTGAAGCTTTCTTT

v_gene: TRBV10-3
abundance: .
d_gene: TRBD1
j_gene: TRBJ2-1
CDR3aa: CAISRSVGQGSGNEQFF
CDR3nt: TGTGCCATCAGTAGAAGTGTTGGACAGGGGTCCGGCAATGAGCAGTTCTTC

v_gene: TRBV6-5
abundance: .
d_gene: .
j_gene: TRBJ2-7
CDR3aa: CASSLISSDYEQYF
CDR3nt: TGTGCCAGCAGTTTAATTTCCTCCGACTACGAGCAGTACTTC

v_gene: TRBV5-6
abundance: few
d_gene: TRBD1
j_gene: TRBJ1-4
CDR3aa: CASSLGTGTNEKLFF
CDR3nt: TGTGCCAGCAGCTTGGGGACAGGGACTAATGAAAAACTGTTTTTT

v_gene: TRBV5-1
abundance: .
d_gene: .
j_gene: TRBJ2-3
CDR3aa: CASSLQSSTDTQYF
CDR3nt: TGCGCCAGCAGCCTCCAGTCTAGCACAGATACGCAGTATTTT

v_gene: TRBV3-1/TRBV3-2
abundance: .
d_gene: .
j_gene: TRBJ2-6
CDR3aa: CASSQVSYRRNSGANVLTF
CDR3nt: TGTGCCAGCAGCCAAGTGTCCTACAGACGAAACTCTGGGGCCAACGTCCTGACTTTC

v_gene: TRBV6-5
abundance: .
d_gene: TRBD1
j_gene: TRBJ1-2
CDR3aa: CASRGTGGGYTF
CDR3nt: TGTGCCAGCAGAGGGACAGGGGGAGGCTACACCTTC

v_gene: TRBV28
abundance: once
d_gene: .
j_gene: TRBJ1-1
CDR3aa: CASSLSGNRGNTEAFF
CDR3nt: TGTGCCAGCAGTTTATCCGGGAATCGGGGGAACACTGAAGCTTTCTTT

v_gene: TRBV3-1/TRBV3-2
abundance: .
d_gene: TRBD1
j_gene: TRBJ1-2
CDR3aa: CASSPDRDYYGYTF
CDR3nt: TGTGCCAGCAGTCCGGACAGGGATTACTATGGCTACACCTTC

v_gene: TRBV7-6
abundance: .
d_gene: .
j_gene: TRBJ2-3
CDR3aa: CASSLERAGPSSTDTQYF
CDR3nt: TGTGCCAGCAGCTTAGAAAGGGCCGGTCCGTCTAGCACAGATACGCAGTATTTT

v_gene: TRBV7-2
abundance: .
d_gene: .
j_gene: TRBJ2-2
CDR3aa: CASSLATGNTGELFF
CDR3nt: TGTGCCAGCAGCTTAGCGACAGGGAACACCGGGGAGCTGTTTTTT

v_gene: TRBV6-5
abundance: .
d_gene: .
j_gene: TRBJ1-2
CDR3aa: CASRDRQNYGYTF
CDR3nt: TGTGCCAGCAGGGACAGACAAAACTATGGCTACACCTTC

v_gene: TRBV25-1
abundance: .
d_gene: .
j_gene: TRBJ2-7
CDR3aa: CASTLRGEGKSYEQYF
CDR3nt: TGTGCCAGCACCCTGAGGGGAGAGGGAAAGTCCTACGAGCAGTACTTC

v_gene: TRBV7-2
abundance: few
d_gene: TRBD1
j_gene: TRBJ1-1
CDR3aa: CASSLHSDRVEAFF
CDR3nt: TGTGCCAGCAGCTTACACTCGGACAGGGTAGAAGCTTTCTTT

v_gene: TRBV12-3/TRBV12-4
abundance: .
d_gene: .
j_gene: TRBJ1-5
CDR3aa: CASSFLRLEPQHF
CDR3nt: TGTGCCAGCAGTTTTCTTCGTTTAGAGCCCCAGCATTTT

v_gene: TRBV10-1
abundance: .
d_gene: TRBD1
j_gene: TRBJ1-5
CDR3aa: CAKTTGGRQPQHF
CDR3nt: TGCGCCAAGACCACAGGGGGTCGTCAGCCCCAGCATTTT

v_gene: TRBV12-3/TRBV12-4
abundance: .
d_gene: .
j_gene: TRBJ2-7
CDR3aa: CASSYLGAGEQYF
CDR3nt: TGTGCCAGCAGCTACCTCGGGGCAGGGGAGCAGTACTTC

v_gene: TRBV19
abundance: .
d_gene: .
j_gene: TRBJ2-7
CDR3aa: CASSLTDREQYF
CDR3nt: TGTGCCAGTAGCTTAACAGACCGGGAGCAGTACTTC

v_gene: TRBV6-5
abundance: .
d_gene: .
j_gene: TRBJ1-2
CDR3aa: CASSPSDGGYTF
CDR3nt: TGTGCCAGCAGCCCGTCGGATGGGGGCTACACCTTC

v_gene: TRBV5-1
abundance: medium-sized
d_gene: TRBD1
j_gene: TRBJ1-3
CDR3aa: CASRWDSSGNTIYF
CDR3nt: TGCGCCAGCAGGTGGGACAGCTCTGGAAACACCATATATTTT

v_gene: TRBV10-1
abundance: .
d_gene: .
j_gene: TRBJ2-5
CDR3aa: CASSPPGVSILQETQYF
CDR3nt: TGCGCCAGCAGTCCCCCCGGCGTGTCTATCCTCCAAGAGACCCAGTACTTC

v_gene: TRBV7-9
abundance: .
d_gene: .
j_gene: TRBJ2-7
CDR3aa: CASSYAYEQYF
CDR3nt: TGTGCCAGCAGCTATGCTTACGAGCAGTACTTC

v_gene: TRBV6-5
abundance: .
d_gene: .
j_gene: TRBJ1-1
CDR3aa: CASSYSEAAEAFF
CDR3nt: TGTGCCAGCAGTTACTCGGAGGCCGCTGAAGCTTTCTTT

v_gene: TRBV30
abundance: .
d_gene: TRBD2
j_gene: TRBJ2-7
CDR3aa: CASSLGAGVVYEQYF
CDR3nt: TGTGCCTCTTCCCTCGGGGCGGGAGTAGTATACGAGCAGTACTTC

v_gene: TRBV27
abundance: .
d_gene: .
j_gene: TRBJ1-2
CDR3aa: CASSLYGGRYGYTF
CDR3nt: TGTGCCAGCAGTCTCTACGGGGGCCGCTATGGCTACACCTTC

v_gene: TRBV6-5
abundance: .
d_gene: TRBD2
j_gene: TRBJ2-3
CDR3aa: CASSRATPGGKQYF
CDR3nt: TGTGCCAGCAGTAGGGCCACCCCGGGGGGGAAGCAGTATTTT

v_gene: TRBV7-2
abundance: .
d_gene: TRBD1
j_gene: TRBJ1-3
CDR3aa: CASSFQGATGNTIYF
CDR3nt: TGTGCCAGCAGCTTCCAGGGGGCGACTGGAAACACCATATATTTT

v_gene: TRBV7-9
abundance: .
d_gene: TRBD2
j_gene: TRBJ2-7
CDR3aa: CASIALGTSGYEQYF
CDR3nt: TGTGCCAGCATTGCCCTCGGGACTAGCGGTTACGAGCAGTACTTC

v_gene: TRBV19
abundance: few
d_gene: .
j_gene: TRBJ2-7
CDR3aa: CASSIGRDYEQYF
CDR3nt: TGTGCCAGTAGTATTGGCAGGGACTACGAGCAGTACTTC

v_gene: TRBV4-1
abundance: .
d_gene: .
j_gene: TRBJ1-1
CDR3aa: CASSHPGQRGNTEAFF
CDR3nt: TGCGCCAGCAGCCACCCCGGACAGAGGGGGAACACTGAAGCTTTCTTT

v_gene: TRBV4-2
abundance: few
d_gene: .
j_gene: TRBJ2-3
CDR3aa: CASSQEWGEDTQYF
CDR3nt: TGTGCCAGCAGCCAAGAGTGGGGGGAGGATACGCAGTATTTT

v_gene: TRBV3-1/TRBV3-2
abundance: .
d_gene: TRBD2
j_gene: TRBJ2-7
CDR3aa: CASSPISGAHVQYF
CDR3nt: TGTGCCAGCAGCCCGATTAGCGGGGCCCACGTGCAGTACTTC

v_gene: TRBV7-9
abundance: .
d_gene: TRBD1
j_gene: TRBJ1-2
CDR3aa: CASSPQGAAGYTF
CDR3nt: TGTGCCAGCAGCCCACAGGGGGCGGCTGGCTACACCTTC

v_gene: TRBV5-1
abundance: .
d_gene: .
j_gene: TRBJ1-6
CDR3aa: CASSLGANSPLHF
CDR3nt: TGCGCCAGCAGCTTGGGGGCCAATTCACCCCTCCACTTT

v_gene: TRBV4-1
abundance: .
d_gene: .
j_gene: TRBJ1-3
CDR3aa: CASSQATGRGSGNTIYF
CDR3nt: TGCGCCAGCAGCCAAGCGACGGGGCGCGGCTCTGGAAACACCATATATTTT

v_gene: TRBV28
abundance: .
d_gene: TRBD1
j_gene: TRBJ1-5
CDR3aa: CASSQTGGNQPQHF
CDR3nt: TGTGCCAGCAGTCAAACAGGGGGCAATCAGCCCCAGCATTTT

v_gene: TRBV5-1
abundance: .
d_gene: TRBD1
j_gene: TRBJ2-1
CDR3aa: CASSLTDRAQFF
CDR3nt: TGCGCCAGCAGCTTGACGGACAGGGCGCAGTTCTTC

v_gene: TRBV3-1/TRBV3-2
abundance: .
d_gene: TRBD1
j_gene: TRBJ2-7
CDR3aa: CASRTGGEQYF
CDR3nt: TGTGCCAGCCGCACAGGGGGCGAGCAGTACTTC

v_gene: TRBV12-3/TRBV12-4
abundance: .
d_gene: .
j_gene: TRBJ1-1
CDR3aa: CASSLMPNTEAFF
CDR3nt: TGTGCCAGCAGTTTGATGCCGAACACTGAAGCTTTCTTT

v_gene: TRBV5-1
abundance: .
d_gene: TRBD1
j_gene: TRBJ1-2
CDR3aa: CASSLVQGVNYGYTF
CDR3nt: TGCGCCAGCAGCTTGGTCCAGGGGGTAAACTATGGCTACACCTTC